Each of the 24 T cell receptor beta chains below was sequenced from the same sample in a study of shared clonotypes between healthy human individuals. Here immunoSEQ multiplex PCR was the method, and the copy in TCRdb shows in-frame clones only, minus some. The repertoire consists of hundreds of thousands of clones, with about two thirds occurring once and the leading ten covering 1.8%. Source material: memory CD4+ T cells sorted from blood. Sample subset: CD45RA-negative fraction. These receptors all come from a woman aged 25 to 45 in good health.

The gene calls are TRBV6-5 and TRBJ1-2; D is unresolved. The CDR3 loop spans 13 amino acids. Per germline, CDR1 MNHEY and CDR2 SVGAGI. Trimming cost V 0 bases and J 8 bases, with 10 bases left between them. This chain's CDR3 is CASSYSSQLGYTF. Written as DNA, the CDR3 is TGTGCCAGCAGTTACTCGAGTCAGCTCGGCTACACCTTC.

V gene TRBV11-2 combines with J gene TRBJ1-2; perhaps TRBD1 as D (5 bases). CDR1 and CDR2 from the germline V gene are SGHAT and FQNNGV. The CDR3 loop spans 13 amino acids. V was pared by 4 bases and J by 2 bases, with 8 bases between. CDR3 DNA: TGTGCCAGCAGCTCGACAGTAAACTATGGCTACACCTTC. As protein: CASSSTVNYGYTF.

This clone was seen more than once but under ten times. This chain links TRBV7-9 with TRBJ2-2; 8 positions agree with TRBD2. The length of the CDR3 is 15 residues. The trim removed 5 bases at V and 4 bases at J, leaving 6 bases unmatched. Germline V gene lookup returns CDR1 SEHNR and CDR2 FQNEAQ (reference sequence). CDR3 region: CASSEAGDGTGELFF. CDR3 in DNA: TGTGCCAGCAGCGAAGCGGGAGACGGCACCGGGGAGCTGTTTTTT. The entire variable domain, with the rest obtained from reference TRBV7-9 and TRBJ2-2, is as follows: DTGVSQNPRHKITKRGQNVTFRCDPISEHNRLYWYRQTLGQGPEFLTYFQNEAQLEKSRLLSDRFSAERPKGSFSTLEIQRTEQGDSAMYLCASSEAGDGTGELFFGEGSRLTVL.

V is TRBV6-4 and J is TRBJ1-5; D is uncertain. The CDR3 sequence is 18 residues long. Germline V lookup: CDR1 MRHNA, CDR2 SNTAGT. The ends were cut back, 0 bases at V and 0 bases at J, with 15 bases in the middle. CDR3 region: CASSDSAYLTDSNQPQHF. CDR3 nucleotides: TGTGCCAGCAGTGACTCTGCCTACCTTACCGATAGCAATCAGCCCCAGCATTTT.

This clone has just one count. This sequence joins TRBV7-9 and TRBJ1-2; tentative D call: TRBD1 (5 bases). The V gene lost 4 bases and the J gene lost 6 bases, with 9 bases spanning the gap. In germline, CDR1 is SEHNR, CDR2 FQNEAQ (reference sequence). This CDR3 is 12 amino acids long. As DNA, the CDR3 is TGTGCCAGCAGCTGGGGGGTCGATGGCTACACCTTC. The encoded protein is CASSWGVDGYTF.

The chain joins TRBV19 to TRBJ2-7; maybe TRBD1 (5 bases). V shed 8 bases and J shed 6 bases, with 17 bases lying between them. Germline V gene lookup returns CDR1 LNHDA and CDR2 SQIVND (reference sequence). The CDR3 totals 13 residues. The CDR3 spells CASGAESGSEQYF. The CDR3 nucleotides read TGTGCCAGTGGGGCCGAATCAGGATCCGAGCAGTACTTC.

The chain employs TRBV25-1 and TRBJ2-5; D remains unclear. The DNA end is more similar to TRBJ2-7, so the J call may be wrong. The CDR3 covers 12 residues. The germline gives CDR1 MGHDK, CDR2 SYGVNS. This CDR3 reads CASSEFSYEQYF. As DNA, the CDR3 is TGTGCCAGCAGTGAATTTTCCTACGAGCAGTACTTC.

This clone was seen a single time. The chain employs TRBV7-8 and TRBJ1-4; no firm D call. The V end was cut by 6 bases, the J end by 3 bases, with 17 bases between. From germline, CDR1 is SGHVS and CDR2 FQNEAQ. The CDR3 consists of 16 residues. The CDR3, as DNA: TGTGCCAGCAGGTTTACTGGGCCACCCTCTAATGAAAAACTGTTTTTT. Encoded protein: CASRFTGPPSNEKLFF.

This clone occurred many times. This chain links TRBV11-2 with TRBJ2-7; 8 positions match TRBD2. The V gene end was trimmed by 6 bases and the J gene end by 3 bases; junction bases not matched to a gene: 10. The germline CDR1 and CDR2 sequences are SGHAT and FQNNGV. This CDR3 spans 15 amino acids. The CDR3: CASRAGTSKVYEQYF. CDR3 DNA sequence: TGTGCCAGCAGGGCGGGGACTAGTAAGGTCTACGAGCAGTACTTC.

The rearrangement uses TRBV13 and TRBJ2-1; D may be TRBD2 (6 bases). V was cut by 3 bases and J by 1 base, with 7 bases left in between. CDR3 length equals 14 residues. The germline CDR1 and CDR2 sequences are PRHDT and FYEKMQ (reference sequence). The CDR3 sequence is CASSFLASYNEQFF. The CDR3 region has the DNA TGTGCCAGCAGCTTCCTAGCGTCCTACAATGAGCAGTTCTTC. The full variable domain, rest sourced from reference TRBV13 and TRBJ2-1, is AAGVIQSPRHLIKEKRETATLKCYPIPRHDTVYWYQQGPGQDPQFLISFYEKMQSDKGSIPDRFSAQQFSDYHSELNMSSLELGDSALYFCASSFLASYNEQFFGPGTRLTVL.

Note on this clone: Distinct nucleotide sequences in the sample also encode this CDR3. V gene TRBV19 combines with J gene TRBJ2-3, with D tentatively TRBD1 (6 bases). The CDR3 runs to 15 residues. Germline CDR1 is LNHDA and CDR2 is SQIVND (reference sequence). V lost 3 bases to trimming and J lost 0 bases, with 10 bases between them. The CDR3 nucleotides are TGTGCCAGTAGTATTGGGACAACTAGCACAGATACGCAGTATTTT. This encodes CASSIGTTSTDTQYF.

The CDR3 region has the DNA TGTGCCAGCAGCTTAGGCCGGGATGGTACGCAGTATTTT. Translation: CASSLGRDGTQYF. This chain connects TRBV13 to TRBJ2-3; possible D gene TRBD2, 5 bases. The CDR3 contains 13 residues. CDR1 and CDR2 (germline): PRHDT, FYEKMQ (reference sequence). V lost 0 bases and J lost 8, with 9 bases in between.

This clone was seen more than once but under ten times. The rearrangement links TRBV11-3 to TRBJ2-7; D is unresolved. There are 11 residues in the CDR3. Trimming pared 5 bases from V and 7 bases from J, leaving 9 bases between. Per germline, CDR1 SGHNT and CDR2 YENEEA. This CDR3 reads CASSDGVEQYF. CDR3 bases: TGTGCCAGCAGCGATGGGGTTGAGCAGTACTTC.

This clone showed up just a few times. The chain links TRBV28 to TRBJ1-4; D may be TRBD1 (6 bases). Germline lookup yields CDR1 MDHEN and CDR2 SYDVKM. CDR3 length: 15 residues. V was clipped by 8 bases and J by 1 base, with 14 bases between them. CDR3 residues: CASGRRGRTNEKLFF. Here the CDR3 DNA reads TGTGCCAGCGGACGTAGGGGGAGAACTAATGAAAAACTGTTTTTT.

The chain combines TRBV7-9 with TRBJ1-5; TRBD1 might be the D (6 bases). The CDR3 has 13 amino acids. Trimming removed 1 base at V and 9 bases at J, with 10 bases between. Germline CDR1 and CDR2: SEHNR and FQNEAQ (reference sequence). The CDR3 is CASSLGGPGPQHF. CDR3 coding DNA: TGTGCCAGCAGCTTAGGGGGGCCCGGGCCCCAGCATTTT.

As concerns this clone: Additional DNA sequences in this sample encode the identical CDR3. The genes are TRBV19 and TRBJ1-2; D unclear. The V end lost 7 bases, the J end lost 0 bases, and 12 bases lay between the germline ends. This CDR3 contains 14 residues. Germline lookup yields CDR1 LNHDA and CDR2 SQIVND (reference sequence). The CDR3 reads CASKPGTSNYGYTF. The DNA of the CDR3 is TGTGCCAGTAAACCGGGAACCTCTAACTATGGCTACACCTTC.

The rearrangement links TRBV30 to TRBJ2-1; the match to TRBD1 covers 7 bases. In germline, CDR1 is GTSNPN, CDR2 SVGIG (reference sequence). V was clipped by 0 bases and J by 3 bases; unmatched bases: 5. This CDR3 contains 15 residues. For the CDR3, the DNA is TGTGCCTGGAGTGTGGACAGGCGACTCTACAATGAGCAGTTCTTC. Its translation: CAWSVDRRLYNEQFF.

This clone came up once. The J gene is TRBJ1-1, the V gene TRBV11-2; a possible D gene is TRBD1 (5 bases). The V end was cut by 6 bases, the J end by 0 bases, with 14 bases between. This CDR3 contains 15 residues. Germline V CDR1 and CDR2: SGHAT, FQNNGV. Written as DNA, the CDR3 is TGTGCCAGCAGTGACAGCCTAAATATGAACACTGAAGCTTTCTTT. This gives the protein CASSDSLNMNTEAFF.

The chain uses TRBV7-2 and TRBJ2-1, with no clear D. V was trimmed by 1 base and J by 7 bases, leaving 8 bases between them. CDR1 SGHTA and CDR2 FQGNSA come from the germline V gene. This CDR3 spans 13 amino acids. The CDR3: CASSLGFKNEQFF. The CDR3 nucleotides read TGTGCCAGCAGCTTAGGATTTAAGAATGAGCAGTTCTTC.

The CDR3 region is CASSPTSGHQETQYF. The CDR3 region has the DNA TGCGCCAGCAGCCCTACTAGCGGACACCAAGAGACCCAGTACTTC. J is TRBJ2-5 and V is TRBV5-1; 8 bases align to TRBD2. The trim removed 4 bases at V and 0 bases at J, leaving 5 bases unmatched. Germline-derived CDR1 and CDR2 are SGHRS and YFSETQ. CDR3 length: 15 residues.

The table lists this clone with a few counts. This chain connects TRBV5-1 to TRBJ1-5; D is ambiguous. Germline V CDR1 and CDR2: SGHRS, YFSETQ. CDR3 length: 13 residues. The germline V and J ends were trimmed by 3 bases and 9 bases, with 13 bases remaining between them. The CDR3 loop reads CASSSDGYGPQHF. Written as DNA, the CDR3 is TGCGCCAGCAGCTCGGACGGGTATGGGCCCCAGCATTTT.

This clone has a handful of counts. This rearrangement joins TRBV6-5 to TRBJ2-7; no clear D. The germline V gene has CDR1 MNHEY and CDR2 SVGAGI. Trimming left V 6 bases short and J 5 bases short, with 17 bases between. This CDR3 spans 14 amino acids. The CDR3 here is CASSHGRLANEQYF. DNA of the CDR3: TGTGCCAGCAGCCACGGCAGGTTGGCGAACGAGCAGTACTTC.

The rearrangement uses TRBV5-4 and TRBJ2-5; D possibly corresponds to TRBD1 (6 bases). CDR1 and CDR2 (germline): SGHNT, YYREEE (reference sequence). The CDR3 totals 13 residues. Trimming left V 4 bases short and J 3 bases short, with 10 bases between. CDR3 amino acids: CASSTWTEETQYF. CDR3 in DNA: TGTGCCAGCAGCACGTGGACAGAAGAGACCCAGTACTTC.

This clone has only a few counts. Other DNA sequences in the same sample also yield this CDR3. CDR3 nucleotide sequence: TGCGCCAGCAGCCTCGCTAGCGGAGCATACAATGAGCAGTTCTTC. This gives the protein CASSLASGAYNEQFF. The chain employs TRBV5-1 and TRBJ2-1; 7 nucleotides agree with TRBD2. The germline gives CDR1 SGHRS, CDR2 YFSETQ. J lost 4 bases, V lost 4 bases, and 8 bases had no gene match. The CDR3 totals 15 residues.